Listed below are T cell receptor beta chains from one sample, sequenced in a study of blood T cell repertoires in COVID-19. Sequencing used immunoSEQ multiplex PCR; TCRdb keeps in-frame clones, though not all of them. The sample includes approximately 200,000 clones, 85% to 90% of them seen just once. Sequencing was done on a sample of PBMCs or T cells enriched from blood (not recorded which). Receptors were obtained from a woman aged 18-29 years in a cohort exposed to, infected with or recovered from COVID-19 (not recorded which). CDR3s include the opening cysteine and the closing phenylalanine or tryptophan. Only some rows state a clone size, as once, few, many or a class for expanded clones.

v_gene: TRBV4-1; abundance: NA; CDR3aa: CASSRQIRDSSYNEQFF
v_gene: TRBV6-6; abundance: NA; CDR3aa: CASSSQLQNQPQHF
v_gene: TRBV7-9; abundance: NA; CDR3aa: CASSLFVVSGRPLNYGYTF
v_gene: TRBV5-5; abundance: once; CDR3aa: CASSSSGTGLSPLHF
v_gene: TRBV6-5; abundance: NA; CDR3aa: CASSRTSGGAGEQFF
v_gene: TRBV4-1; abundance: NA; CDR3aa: CASSNGANYGYTF
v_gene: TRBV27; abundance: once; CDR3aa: CASSQGVIGEQYF
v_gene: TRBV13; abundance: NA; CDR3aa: CASSLVNSTYQETQYF
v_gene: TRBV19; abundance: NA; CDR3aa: CASWTPLNTEAFF
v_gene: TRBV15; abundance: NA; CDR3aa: CATSRDGGQEGTEAFF
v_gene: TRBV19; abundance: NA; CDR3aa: CASSLQGSTGELFF
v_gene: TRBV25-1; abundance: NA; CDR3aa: CAISARRDSEGEAFF
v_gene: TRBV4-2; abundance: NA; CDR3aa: CASSQGTDEKLFF
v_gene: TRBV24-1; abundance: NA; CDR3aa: CATRGTDSYEQYF
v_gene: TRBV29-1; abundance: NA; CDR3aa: CSVWGGAWGYTF
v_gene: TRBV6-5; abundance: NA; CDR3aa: CASSQTGSGNTIYF
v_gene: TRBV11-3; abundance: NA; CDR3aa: CASSSRQGDYGYTF
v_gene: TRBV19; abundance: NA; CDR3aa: CASGISYNEQFF
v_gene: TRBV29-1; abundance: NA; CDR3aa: CSVGSRNTEAFF
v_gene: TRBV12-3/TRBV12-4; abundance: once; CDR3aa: CASSLGGVQPQHF
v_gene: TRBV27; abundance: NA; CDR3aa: CASSLGGTGGIIDSPLHF
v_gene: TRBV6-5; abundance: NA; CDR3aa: CASSYDSSYGYTF
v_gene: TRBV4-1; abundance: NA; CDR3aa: CASSQNPSGGNSPLHF